Listed here is a single T cell receptor beta chain. Its antigen is still unknown. No clone much larger than this one lies a single base away; base qualities are absent. The sample belongs to a study of cytomegalovirus exposure and HLA in healthy donors (dated by TCRdb to about 2017). Study-level background: According to an earlier analysis of 587 of the donors, about 179 million T cells yielded 95 million to 140 million unique TCR beta sequences and 276 Gb of sequence data. Around 320 gigabases of sequencing data and 78 million or so unique TCR sequences were included in an early release covering about 600 HLA-typed donors. Among the roughly 400 genotyped donors, around 81% belonged to the genetic ancestry cluster associated with self-reported Caucasian donors. The study aimed to test whether signatures of past pathogen exposure could be identified by cataloging public T cell receptors. The study profiled the T cell repertoires of approximately 700 subjects by immunosequencing and related them to cytomegalovirus serostatus. In addition to the first cohort of 500 to 850 subjects, a separate validation cohort of approximately 110 different subjects was used. To predict cytomegalovirus infection status, the study brought together high-throughput TCR immunosequencing, statistical association of individual TCRs with disease status, and machine learning. A later analysis re-examined previously published TCR beta repertoires from just over 650 donors and added high-resolution HLA genotyping to investigate patterns of TCR occurrence. Rather than using new phenotypic data, the later analysis identified candidate immune exposures from TCR beta sequences and from how often those sequences occurred across donors. An earlier analysis of 450 to 750 of the donors used high-throughput TCR beta sequencing to judge whether each TCR beta V gene segment behaved as functional or pseudogenic. Donor age, sex, ethnicity and CMV serostatus were collected together with the repertoire data. In a later genetic analysis, genome-wide SNP genotypes for about 55% of the roughly 670 donors were used, and that subset was treated as a discovery cohort. All discovery cohort repertoires had been generated using a single sequencing platform. Class I and class II HLA loci were covered by the typing at four-digit resolution. Typing coverage varied by locus: 629-630 donors for A, B, C, DRB1 and DQB1; approximately 500 for DQA1; more than 600 for DPA1; around 450 for DPB1. A handful of DR-DQ haplotypes were treated as single units for association and clustering because of strong linkage in the cohort. Among some 410 genotyped donors of the cohort, an average of approximately 240,000 unique TCR beta nucleotide sequences was sequenced per donor, of which roughly 17% were non-productive.

Library preparation was by the immunoSEQ multiplex PCR assay. For the multiplex PCR, a mixture combining 60 forward primers for TCR Vbeta segments and 13 reverse primers for TCR Jbeta segments was used. Amplification of the CDR3 region of rearranged TCR beta genes was performed with a multiplex PCR assay on genomic DNA. The Illumina HiSeq System was used to sequence the amplified TCR beta libraries as 87-base-pair reads. The paper's data handling went like this. Across the 700 or so repertoires, a later analysis counted 80 million or so unique TCR beta chains, approximately 12 million of which were shared by at least two donors. Raw reads were error-corrected and collapsed into unique sequences by a nearest-neighbor algorithm in which closely related sequences were merged to remove PCR and sequencing errors. CDR3 sequences were aligned to IMGT reference sequences to assign V, D and J gene segments. For a sequence to be retained, a match of at least six nucleotides was required to both a V gene segment and a J gene segment. A rearrangement counted as productive if the CDR3 had no stop codons and remained in frame with V and J, and every other rearrangement counted as non-productive. CDR3 was defined by IMGT convention, running from the second conserved V-encoded cysteine to the conserved J-encoded phenylalanine. Sequences without an unambiguous match to a single V gene segment were excluded from the earlier analysis of about 600 of the donors. An earlier analysis of about 600 of the donors called V segments functional above 56.7% productive rearrangements and segregating when the between-donor standard deviation exceeded 5%. To diagnose cytomegalovirus status from the catalog of TCR beta chain sequences, a statistical classification framework was built. V and J gene assignment, in a later analysis, came from comparing TCR nucleotide sequences with IMGT/GENE-DB human TR gene sequences. In a later analysis, CDR3 sequences and most-parsimonious VDJ recombination scenarios were assigned using the TCRdist pipeline. A later analysis defined each TCR beta chain by its CDR3 amino acid sequence plus V-gene family, and excluded reads lacking a unique V-gene family. To address suspected cross-contamination and a sequencing artifact, a later analysis removed under 600 highly shared, low-generation-probability nucleotide sequences. In a later analysis, a clonal expansion index was calculated for each public chain from normalized within-repertoire ranks of inferred template counts. In a later analysis, generation probabilities were computed using a VDJ recombination model fitted to out-of-frame rearrangements, and the results were checked against IGoR. In a later analysis, hypergeometric tests were used to score TCR-TCR, TCR-HLA and TCR-CMV co-occurrence, with a repertoire-size bias correction applied to TCR pairs. A later analysis estimated false discovery rates by permuting HLA or CMV assignments 20 times. In a later analysis, co-occurring TCRs were grouped using DBSCAN, with TCRdist sequence similarity added in when clustering inside HLA-allele-positive subsets. For co-occurrence clustering, repertoires with fewer than 30,000 or more than 120,000 public chains were excluded, along with roughly five repertoires with anomalous nucleotide sharing. The table was pulled from immuneACCESS by TCRdb, which kept in-frame rearrangements only. Such tables lose some clones; where checked, under half of the loss comes from unresolved V genes, and the rest has no known cause. The V and J calls and clone size were taken over from that table, and D and trimming were inferred from the DNA. The table for this sample lists about 120,000 clones; 65% to 80% of them were counted only once. About 29% of the sample comes from the top ten.

General study outcomes and caveats: In vitro tests confirmed that a few of the cytomegalovirus-associated TCR beta chains recognize cytomegalovirus antigens. Correlated functional status among segregating V segments might reflect linkage disequilibrium, but an unknown experimental factor could not be ruled out. In a later analysis, TCR association rates were found to vary across HLA loci, with the most associated TCRs seen for DRB1 alleles and the fewest for HLA-C alleles. In an earlier analysis of more than 500 of the donors, most TCR beta V segments appeared in productive rearrangements about 87% or about 30% of the time, broadly matching IMGT annotations. According to a later genetic analysis, donors in an Asian-associated ancestry cluster had fewer N-insertions in productive TCRs than the approximately 670-donor mean. Presence/absence analyses assumed roughly uniform sequencing depth across donors, an assumption that may not hold. A later analysis found that most CMV-associated TCR beta chains appeared HLA-restricted, with HLA associations seemingly driven largely by CMV exposure. Because the 87-base-pair reads could not distinguish some IMGT-functional V segments, including TRBV6-2 and TRBV6-3, those segments were excluded. Most TCR sequences were seen in very few donors, while some public TCRs were found in many individuals. A later analysis found that HLA-associated TCR beta chains were more clonally expanded and had lower generation probabilities than equally common non-associated chains. The cohort was sequenced for TCR beta chains only, and without alpha or paired-chain data the features that could be detected were limited. A total of around 150 TCR beta chains were listed by the study as associated with cytomegalovirus. Strong co-occurrence of HLA alleles, especially DR and DQ, made assigning TCR associations to individual alleles difficult. In a later analysis, some 17,000 TCR beta sequences were associated with specific HLA alleles at a false discovery rate of 0.05. The authors suggested that the approach could potentially be extended to other disease states and immunological phenotypes. Because HLA typing was unavailable for some donors at each locus, only the typed subset was used in association tests. In both the original and validation cohorts, the classifier was reported to diagnose cytomegalovirus status with high specificity and sensitivity. A cluster of highly shared sequence variants was judged likely to be a technical artifact of the sequencing pipeline. The earlier analysis of about 600 of the donors excluded 15 to 20 rarely observed V segments, including chromosome 9 orphons, because counts were too low. A further reported finding was that TCR beta sequences accurately predicted the HLA-A and HLA-B alleles for most subjects in the first cohort. V-gene and J-gene trimming of TCR beta chains was associated with a missense DCLRE1C variant in a later genetic analysis, and the association was replicated in an independent cohort. A later analysis reported that several top co-occurrence clusters appeared linked to parvovirus B19, influenza, CMV and Epstein-Barr virus. Immune exposure information for the cohort was limited to CMV serostatus.

Including the terminal cysteine and phenylalanine, the CDR3 comprises 12 residues. The only DNA kept is the CDR3, 36 bases in frame from the first base. The germline V gene encodes CDR1 SEHNR and CDR2 FQNEAQ (reference sequence). V loses 4 bases of germline sequence and J loses 4 bases, and the interval between the two ends is 7 bases. The cohort was made up of several hundred healthy bone marrow donors. At the time of sampling, all cohort members were nominally healthy, though unrecorded immune exposures were likely present. The donor was CMV seropositive and was included in the group of 250 to 300 seropositive cohort members. A peripheral blood sample was provided by each donor, and peripheral blood mononuclear cells were used for TCR beta sequencing. Genomic DNA was extracted from the blood cell samples with the Qiagen DNeasy Blood Extraction Kit.

This sequence originates from a man between 60 and 75 years old in good health and CMV-seropositive. The receptor chain draws on TRBV7-9 and TRBJ1-1; the D gene identity is not certain. Specimen: PBMCs. The CDR3 is CASSSLFTEAFF. The nucleotide sequence reads as follows: TGTGCCAGCAGCTCGTTGTTCACTGAAGCTTTCTTT.